This passage covers 5 T cell receptor beta chains from one sample sequenced in a study of T cell responses to AZD1222 COVID-19 vaccine. The assay was immunoSEQ multiplex PCR, and TCRdb's table has in-frame clones only and misses some. The repertoire has around 150,000 clones, more than 80% of them found once; the top ten carry over 3.5%. The specimen was peripheral blood, collected on day 0 of AZD1222 vaccination. All receptors come from an adult in good health.

In nucleotides, the CDR3 is TGCAGCGTTGGGGGGTGGGATTTATTGAACACCGGGGAGCTGTTTTTT. Translation: CSVGGWDLLNTGELFF. The V gene is TRBV29-1, the J gene TRBJ2-2; either TRBD1 or TRBD2 may supply D (5 bases each). The germline V and J ends were trimmed by 4 bases and 1 base, with 16 bases remaining between them. CDR3 length: 16 amino acids. Per germline, CDR1 SQVTM and CDR2 ANQGSEA.

This CDR3 is CASSQDLRTGYTF. The DNA for the CDR3 is TGTGCCAGCAGCCAAGATCTGAGAACAGGCTACACCTTC. The chain combines TRBV3-1 (or the pseudogene TRBV3-2) with TRBJ1-2; D not resolved. Germline CDR1 and CDR2: LGHDT and YNNKEL (reference sequence). The CDR3 has 13 amino acids. V gave up 0 bases and J gave up 8 bases, with 10 bases separating them.

This clone has a handful of counts. V gene TRBV4-1 combines with J gene TRBJ1-1; 7 bases are a match to TRBD1. This CDR3 contains 15 residues. CDR1 is MGHRA, CDR2 YSYEKL, per germline. V was clipped by 1 base and J by 11 bases; unmatched bases: 13. DNA for the CDR3: TGCGCCAGCAGCCAAGTGAGGGTAATTACAGGGGATGCTTTCTTT. Translated: CASSQVRVITGDAFF.

The chain uses TRBV2 and TRBJ1-1; D ambiguous. The CDR3 covers 12 residues. In germline, CDR1 is SNHLY, CDR2 FYNNEI. V was cut by 6 bases and J by 11 bases, with 16 bases left in between. The CDR3 DNA reads as TGTGCCAGCAGGGACTTCTTATTTGAGGCTTTCTTT. It encodes CASRDFLFEAFF.

This sequence joins TRBV6-1 and TRBJ1-2, with D unclear. The CDR3 covers 12 residues. Between the trimmed V and J ends, which lost 0 bases and 8 bases, there was a span of 7 bases. Germline-derived CDR1 and CDR2 are MNHNS and SASEGT. CDR3 residues: CASSEAGGGYTF. The CDR3 DNA follows: TGTGCCAGCAGTGAAGCGGGAGGCGGCTACACCTTC.